A selection of T cell receptor beta chains follows, all from one sample in a study of blood T cell repertoires in COVID-19. Profiling relied on immunoSEQ multiplex PCR, and the TCRdb table lists in-frame clones only, not all of them. The sample lists 390,000 or so clones, around 87% occurring once. Sequencing input: peripheral blood. Receptors were obtained from a woman in her thirties with COVID-19, enrolled during active disease. The CDR3 runs from the conserved cysteine through the conserved F or W. D genes are given only for firm matches. A clone size is listed for some rows: how often the clone was seen (once, few, many), or a class if it is expanded.

TRBD1	TRBV7-9	TRBJ1-4	.	15	TGTGCCAGCAGCTTGGACGGGACAGGGGGTGAAAAACTGTTTTTT	CASSLDGTGGEKLFF
TRBD2	TRBV30	TRBJ2-7	few	14	TGTGCCGGACGCAAGACTAGCGGCTCCTACGAGCAGTACTTC	CAGRKTSGSYEQYF
.	TRBV5-4	TRBJ2-5	.	12	TGTGCCAGCAGCCCCGGCCAAGAGACCCAGTACTTC	CASSPGQETQYF
.	TRBV6-5	TRBJ2-5	once	13	TGTGCCAGCAGCGCCCAAAGGGGGGAGACCCAGTACTTC	CASSAQRGETQYF
.	TRBV7-2	TRBJ1-1	.	13	TGTGCCAGCAGCTTCGCGCGGGACACTGAAGCTTTCTTT	CASSFARDTEAFF
TRBD2	TRBV28	TRBJ2-3	.	18	TGTGCCAGCAGGCCGCCGGGACTAGCGGGCCTCCTCACAGATACGCAGTATTTT	CASRPPGLAGLLTDTQYF
.	TRBV23-1	TRBJ2-7	.	16	TGCGCCAGCAGTCGTCTTGGCGGCGGCCCCTCCTACGAGCAGTACTTC	CASSRLGGGPSYEQYF
.	TRBV7-8	TRBJ2-5	once	16	TGTGCCAGCAGCCTACGACTAGGAAGTTCCCAAGAGACCCAGTACTTC	CASSLRLGSSQETQYF
TRBD1	TRBV5-1	TRBJ2-1	.	14	TGCGCCAGCAGCTTTGGGACAGAGTACAATGAGCAGTTCTTC	CASSFGTEYNEQFF
.	TRBV18	TRBJ1-6	.	13	TGTGCCAGCTCACCACACAATAATTCACCCCTCCACTTT	CASSPHNNSPLHF
.	TRBV7-3	TRBJ2-2	.	16	TGTGCCAGCAGCCCCCGGGGAGAATCGAACACCGGGGAGCTGTTTTTT	CASSPRGESNTGELFF
TRBD1	TRBV5-4	TRBJ1-2	.	15	TGTGCCAGCAGTTACGGGGACAGAGAGCTCTATGGCTACACCTTC	CASSYGDRELYGYTF
.	TRBV2	TRBJ2-7	once	14	TGTGCCAGCTCCCTTAGCGGAATAGCCTACGAGCAGTACTTC	CASSLSGIAYEQYF
.	TRBV11-2	TRBJ2-2	.	14	TGTGCCAGCAGCATCGACAGGACCACCGGGGAGCTGTTTTTT	CASSIDRTTGELFF
.	TRBV7-9	TRBJ2-3	.	14	TGTGCCAGCAGCCCCTTATCGTTCACAGATACGCAGTATTTT	CASSPLSFTDTQYF
.	TRBV3-1/TRBV3-2	TRBJ1-6	.	14	TGTGCCAGCAGCCAATCCGGGACTGGTTCACCCCTCCACTTT	CASSQSGTGSPLHF
.	TRBV28	TRBJ2-7	.	13	TGTGCCAGCAGTTTACTCAGTGCCTACGAGCAGTACTTC	CASSLLSAYEQYF
TRBD2	TRBV15	TRBJ2-7	.	14	TGTGCCACCAGCAGAGGAGCGGGGGCCTACGAGCAGTACTTC	CATSRGAGAYEQYF
TRBD2	TRBV27	TRBJ2-7	.	14	TGTGCCAGCAGCTTTCTGGGAGGGCCTAACGAGCAGTACTTC	CASSFLGGPNEQYF
TRBD2	TRBV6-5	TRBJ2-5	few	15	TGTGCCAGCAGTTACTCAAGAGGGAGGGGAGGGACCCAGTACTTC	CASSYSRGRGGTQYF
.	TRBV6-5	TRBJ1-5	.	14	TGTGCCACCGTTTTTTCAGGTGCTAATCAGCCCCAGCATTTT	CATVFSGANQPQHF
.	TRBV29-1	TRBJ2-7	.	15	TGCAGCGTTGAAGACCCTCTAGGTGTGGGTTACGAGCAGTACTTC	CSVEDPLGVGYEQYF
TRBD2	TRBV9	TRBJ2-7	.	15	TGTGCCAGCAGCGTAGCTGGGCGGGAGGGCAACGAGCAGTACTTC	CASSVAGREGNEQYF
TRBD1	TRBV7-8	TRBJ2-7	.	15	TGTGCCAGCAGCTCTAGACAGGGGGCGATTTACGAGCAGTACTTC	CASSSRQGAIYEQYF